This T cell receptor (beta chain) was documented in a study of T cell responses to AZD1222 COVID-19 vaccine. Broader study findings: Two AZD1222 doses significantly raised spike-specific TCR breadth and depth over controls. Repertoires in all cases were sampled only once the peak T cell response had passed. Among vaccine-associated CD4 TCRs, coverage spanned spike, with dominance at 160-218 and 743-854.

Remarks on this clone: Antigen unknown.

V lost 6 bases and J lost 7, with 13 bases in between. CDR1 is MNHEY, CDR2 SMNVEV, per germline (reference sequence). The CDR3 has 13 amino acids. Here immunoSEQ multiplex PCR was the method, and the copy in TCRdb shows in-frame clones only, minus some. The top ten hold approximately 3.4% of the sample, which has about 150,000 clones, approximately 92% seen once. Second-dose recipients at about 4 or about 12 weeks were treated as one pooled group. The source material was peripheral blood, sampled 28 days after the second AZD1222 dose. The genes are TRBV27 and TRBJ2-4, with D unresolved. The TCR comes from an adult who received the AZD1222 COVID-19 vaccine. CDR3 residues: CASSPIGRNIQYF. DNA of the CDR3: TGTGCCAGCAGCCCCATTGGACGGAACATTCAGTACTTC.